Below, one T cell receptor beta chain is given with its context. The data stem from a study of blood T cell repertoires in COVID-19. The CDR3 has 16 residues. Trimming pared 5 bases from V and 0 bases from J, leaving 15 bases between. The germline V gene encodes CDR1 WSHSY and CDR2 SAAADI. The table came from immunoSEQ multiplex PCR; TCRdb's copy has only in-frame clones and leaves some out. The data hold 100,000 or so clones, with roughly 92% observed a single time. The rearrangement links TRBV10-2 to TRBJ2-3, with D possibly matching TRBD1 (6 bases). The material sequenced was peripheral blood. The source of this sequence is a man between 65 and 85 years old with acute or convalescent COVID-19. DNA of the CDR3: TGCGCCAGCAGTACGCCCAGGGGCTATAGCACAGATACGCAGTATTTT. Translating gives CASSTPRGYSTDTQYF.